This T cell receptor (beta chain) was captured by sequencing in a study of T cell responses to AZD1222 COVID-19 vaccine. This CDR3 has 13 residues. With 6 bases removed from V and 9 bases from J, the gap between germline ends came to 16 bases. The germline V gene has CDR1 SGHRS and CDR2 YFSETQ. TCRdb's copy holds only in-frame clones and misses some; the assay was immunoSEQ multiplex PCR. The sample contains approximately 160,000 clones, 85% to 95% of which appear only once. The sequences come from peripheral blood, collected on day 0 of AZD1222 vaccination. This chain uses TRBV5-1 with TRBJ2-1, with D perhaps TRBD2 (6 bases). This sequence was found in an adult in good health. CDR3 sequence: CASIPSGVGEQFF. For the CDR3, the DNA is TGCGCCAGCATTCCTTCGGGGGTGGGTGAGCAGTTCTTC. The full variable domain, its missing parts supplied by reference TRBV5-1 and TRBJ2-1, is KAGVTQTPRYLIKTRGQQVTLSCSPISGHRSVSWYQQTPGQGLQFLFEYFSETQRNKGNFPGRFSGRQFSNSRSEMNVSTLELGDSALYLCASIPSGVGEQFFGPGTRLTVL.